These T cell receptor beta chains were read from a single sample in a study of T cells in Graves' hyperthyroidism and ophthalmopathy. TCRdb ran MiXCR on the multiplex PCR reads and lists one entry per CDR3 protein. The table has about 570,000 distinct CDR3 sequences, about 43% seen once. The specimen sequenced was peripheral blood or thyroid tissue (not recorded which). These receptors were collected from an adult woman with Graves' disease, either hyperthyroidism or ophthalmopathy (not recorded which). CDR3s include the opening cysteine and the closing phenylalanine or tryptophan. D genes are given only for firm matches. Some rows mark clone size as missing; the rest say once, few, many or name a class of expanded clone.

DNA: TGTGCCAGCAGCTTAGGGGGGTCTGCACCCCTCCACTTT
CDR3: CASSLGGSAPLHF
J: TRBJ1-6
size: .
D: .
V: TRBV5-1

DNA: TGTGCCATCGCCCCCCCGGGACAGGGAAGGACTGAAGCTTTCTTT
CDR3: CAIAPPGQGRTEAFF
J: TRBJ1-1
size: .
D: TRBD1
V: TRBV10-3

DNA: TGCAGTGCTCGGACAGGGAATTCACCCCTCCACTTT
CDR3: CSARTGNSPLHF
J: TRBJ1-6
size: .
D: TRBD1
V: TRBV20-1

DNA: TGTGCCAGCAGCCGAAGACGCTCTTCCACCCAGGAGACCCAGTACTTC
CDR3: CASSRRRSSTQETQYF
J: TRBJ2-5
size: .
D: .
V: TRBV7-8

DNA: TGTGCCAGCAGCTTGGCGGCAGGGTTTAGCACTGAAGCTTTCTTT
CDR3: CASSLAAGFSTEAFF
J: TRBJ1-1
size: .
D: .
V: TRBV5-1

DNA: TGTGCCATCAAGGCCCTAGCGGGGGCCGGGGAGCTGTTTTTT
CDR3: CAIKALAGAGELFF
J: TRBJ2-2
size: many
D: TRBD2
V: TRBV10-3

DNA: TGTGCCAGTGGAAACAGGGGGCTCAATACTGAAGCTTTCTTT
CDR3: CASGNRGLNTEAFF
J: TRBJ1-1
size: .
D: TRBD1
V: TRBV19

DNA: TGTGCCAGCAGTGAACAGGGGGACACTGGTGCCAACGTCCTGACTTTC
CDR3: CASSEQGDTGANVLTF
J: TRBJ2-6
size: .
D: TRBD1
V: TRBV6-6

DNA: TGCAGCGTTGAAGATACTTGGGCCAGGGGTAACACCGGGGAGCTGTTTTTT
CDR3: CSVEDTWARGNTGELFF
J: TRBJ2-2
size: few
D: .
V: TRBV29-1

DNA: TGCGCCAGCAGGAGGAAAGTCGCCGACGAGCAGTACTTC
CDR3: CASRRKVADEQYF
J: TRBJ2-7
size: many
D: .
V: TRBV5-1

DNA: TGTGCCAGCAGTTTTCGACAGGGGGACCACAATGAAAAACTGTTTTTT
CDR3: CASSFRQGDHNEKLFF
J: TRBJ1-4
size: .
D: TRBD1
V: TRBV12-3/TRBV12-4

DNA: TGTGCCAGCAGTGAAGCCCTAGCGGGAGGCAATGAGCAGTTCTTC
CDR3: CASSEALAGGNEQFF
J: TRBJ2-1
size: few
D: TRBD2
V: TRBV2

DNA: TGTGCCAGCAGGCAACGTACGGGGGAGTACGAGCAGTACTTC
CDR3: CASRQRTGEYEQYF
J: TRBJ2-7
size: many
D: .
V: TRBV7-2

DNA: TGTGCCAGCAGTGAGGGACAGGGGAGGATTGGGGAGCTGTTTTTT
CDR3: CASSEGQGRIGELFF
J: TRBJ2-2
size: many
D: TRBD1
V: TRBV2

DNA: TGTGCCAGCAGCCTCGCCAGCGGACTAGAGGGTGACGAGCAGTACTTC
CDR3: CASSLASGLEGDEQYF
J: TRBJ2-7
size: many
D: TRBD2
V: TRBV4-2

DNA: TGTGCCAGCAGCTTATCCAGGGCGAACTACGAGCAGTACTTC
CDR3: CASSLSRANYEQYF
J: TRBJ2-7
size: many
D: .
V: TRBV7-3

DNA: TGCAGTGCTAGATCAGGGTTAAATGATGGCTACACCTTC
CDR3: CSARSGLNDGYTF
J: TRBJ1-2
size: many
D: .
V: TRBV20-1

DNA: TGTGCCAGCAGTGTGGGACAGTTGAACACTGAAGCTTTCTTT
CDR3: CASSVGQLNTEAFF
J: TRBJ1-1
size: many
D: TRBD1
V: TRBV2

DNA: TGCGCCAGCAGCCCGACAGGGATGAATCAGCCCCAGCATTTT
CDR3: CASSPTGMNQPQHF
J: TRBJ1-5
size: many
D: TRBD1
V: TRBV5-1

DNA: TGTGCCAGCAGTCCCCAACAGGGTGCTCGTAGTTCACCCCTCCACTTT
CDR3: CASSPQQGARSSPLHF
J: TRBJ1-6
size: few
D: .
V: TRBV25-1

DNA: TGTGCCAGCCAGATCAGAGGTTCACCCCTCCACTTT
CDR3: CASQIRGSPLHF
J: TRBJ1-6
size: few
D: .
V: TRBV11-2

DNA: TGCGCCAGCAGCCAAGAACTGGGTAGGGAAGAGACCCAGTACTTC
CDR3: CASSQELGREETQYF
J: TRBJ2-5
size: .
D: .
V: TRBV7-2

DNA: TGTGCCAACAGCTTAGGAGCGGGAGGCTCCTACGAGCAGTACTTC
CDR3: CANSLGAGGSYEQYF
J: TRBJ2-7
size: .
D: TRBD2
V: TRBV11-2

DNA: TGCGCCAGCAGTGAGGCCGGGACGAATTCACCCCTCCACTTT
CDR3: CASSEAGTNSPLHF
J: TRBJ1-6
size: .
D: .
V: TRBV10-1

DNA: TGTGCCACCAGTGCTAGTCACGGGCTCGAGAGGGGGGAACGTCAGCCCCAGCATTTT
CDR3: CATSASHGLERGERQPQHF
J: TRBJ1-5
size: .
D: .
V: TRBV24-1

DNA: TGTGCCAGCAGTGGAACGGGACTAGCGGGAGCCTACGAGCAGTACTTC
CDR3: CASSGTGLAGAYEQYF
J: TRBJ2-7
size: few
D: TRBD2
V: TRBV28

DNA: TGTGCCAGCAGCTTAGGTGGGACAGGTTACGAGCAGTACTTC
CDR3: CASSLGGTGYEQYF
J: TRBJ2-7
size: many
D: TRBD1
V: TRBV11-3

DNA: TGCGCCAGCAGCTTGGCCGGGCTCCTTTCCTACAATGAGCAGTTCTTC
CDR3: CASSLAGLLSYNEQFF
J: TRBJ2-1
size: few
D: .
V: TRBV5-1

DNA: TGTGCCAGCAGACAAGACGGGAACACTGAAGCTTTCTTT
CDR3: CASRQDGNTEAFF
J: TRBJ1-1
size: .
D: .
V: TRBV7-6

DNA: TGTGCCAGCAGCAAGAGCACGAATCAGCCCCAGCATTTT
CDR3: CASSKSTNQPQHF
J: TRBJ1-5
size: many
D: .
V: TRBV12-3/TRBV12-4

DNA: TGTGCCACCAGTGACATAAGTATGAGCTATGGCTACACCTTC
CDR3: CATSDISMSYGYTF
J: TRBJ1-2
size: .
D: .
V: TRBV24-1

DNA: TGCAGTGGTAGGGGGGGGAATGAAAAACTGTTTTTT
CDR3: CSGRGGNEKLFF
J: TRBJ1-4
size: many
D: .
V: TRBV20-1

DNA: TGTGCCAGCAGCCAAGTAGGGCCGCCTGAAGCTTTCTTT
CDR3: CASSQVGPPEAFF
J: TRBJ1-1
size: many
D: .
V: TRBV14

DNA: TGTGCCAGCAGCTCCGGGGGTTCCAGAAGAGGCTACACCTTC
CDR3: CASSSGGSRRGYTF
J: TRBJ1-2
size: .
D: .
V: TRBV5-6

DNA: TGTACCAGCAGTTTAGTAGTAGAGGGGGGTCAGCCCCAGCATTTT
CDR3: CTSSLVVEGGQPQHF
J: TRBJ1-5
size: .
D: .
V: TRBV12-3/TRBV12-4

DNA: TGCGCCAGCAGCTCCACAGGGGAAGGCGAGCAGTACTTC
CDR3: CASSSTGEGEQYF
J: TRBJ2-7
size: few
D: TRBD1
V: TRBV5-1

DNA: TGTGCCAGCAGCACCCGGGACAGGGGTTGGATCGAGCAGTACTTC
CDR3: CASSTRDRGWIEQYF
J: TRBJ2-7
size: many
D: TRBD1
V: TRBV5-8

DNA: TGCGCCAGCAGCTTGGTTCAGGACTCCTACGAGCAGTACTTC
CDR3: CASSLVQDSYEQYF
J: TRBJ2-7
size: many
D: .
V: TRBV5-1

DNA: TGTGCCATCAGTGACGGTGACAGGGCGAACGAGCAGTACTTC
CDR3: CAISDGDRANEQYF
J: TRBJ2-7
size: .
D: TRBD1
V: TRBV10-3

DNA: TGTGCCAGCAGCCTAACAGGGGTTGACACTGAAGCTTTCTTT
CDR3: CASSLTGVDTEAFF
J: TRBJ1-1
size: many
D: TRBD1
V: TRBV3-1

DNA: TGCAGTGCTAGAGATCACGGACGGGAGGCCCTCTACGAGCAGTACTTC
CDR3: CSARDHGREALYEQYF
J: TRBJ2-7
size: many
D: TRBD2
V: TRBV20-1

DNA: TGTGCCACCAGTGATTTGGGGGAAGCTTTCTTT
CDR3: CATSDLGEAFF
J: TRBJ1-1
size: .
D: .
V: TRBV24-1

DNA: TGCGCCAGCAGTCCGGGGACAGGGGGCGTCGAGCAGTACTTC
CDR3: CASSPGTGGVEQYF
J: TRBJ2-7
size: many
D: TRBD1
V: TRBV5-1

DNA: TGCAGCGTTGTGGAGGATCGACAGGTACCTTTCTTT
CDR3: CSVVEDRQVPFF
J: TRBJ1-1
size: few
D: .
V: TRBV29-1

DNA: TGTGCCAGCAGCCGCCGGGAGCTGTTTTTT
CDR3: CASSRRELFF
J: TRBJ2-2
size: many
D: .
V: TRBV7-9

DNA: TGTGCCAGCAGCGAAGAGGGAGGGGGAGGCGAAAAACTGTTTTTT
CDR3: CASSEEGGGGEKLFF
J: TRBJ1-4
size: .
D: .
V: TRBV11-2

DNA: TGTGCCAGCAGCGTAGCTGAAGGGGGGAAGAGTAATGAAAAACTGTTTTTT
CDR3: CASSVAEGGKSNEKLFF
J: TRBJ1-4
size: many
D: .
V: TRBV9

DNA: TGTGCCAGCAGCCCAGGTCTTGGGAATTCACCCCTCCACTTT
CDR3: CASSPGLGNSPLHF
J: TRBJ1-6
size: many
D: .
V: TRBV11-2

DNA: TGTGCCAGCAGCGGACTAGCGGAGAGGTACTCTGGGGCCAACGTCCTGACTTTC
CDR3: CASSGLAERYSGANVLTF
J: TRBJ2-6
size: many
D: TRBD2
V: TRBV12-3/TRBV12-4

DNA: TGTGCCATCAGTGAGTTCCCGCGGGAGGGCAATGAGCAGTTCTTC
CDR3: CAISEFPREGNEQFF
J: TRBJ2-1
size: few
D: TRBD2
V: TRBV10-3

DNA: TGCGCCAGCAGCCAAGCCCCCACAGGGGGGAGCAATCAGCCCCAGCATTTT
CDR3: CASSQAPTGGSNQPQHF
J: TRBJ1-5
size: many
D: TRBD1
V: TRBV4-1

DNA: TGTGCCAGCAGTCTCGGGACAGCCTACTCCTATAATTCACCCCTCCACTTT
CDR3: CASSLGTAYSYNSPLHF
J: TRBJ1-6
size: few
D: TRBD1
V: TRBV27